Below, 8 T cell receptor beta chains from the same sample are listed, as sequenced in a study of circulating and synovial CD4+ cells in juvenile arthritis. Method: immunoSEQ multiplex PCR; TCRdb's copy keeps in-frame clones and lacks some. The data contain some 35,000 clones, around 95% of them singletons. The sequenced sample was CD4+ T cells from blood. The receptors here all came from a human donor with juvenile idiopathic arthritis.

The chain employs TRBV18 and TRBJ2-7, with D maybe TRBD2 (6 bases). The CDR3 has 21 residues. Germline CDR1 KGHSH, CDR2 LQKENI. V lost 2 bases and J lost 0, with 29 bases in between. DNA for the CDR3: TGTGCCAGCTCACCAATGGGGGGTTTTGGTTCTGTCAGCGGCACCTCCTACGAGCAGTACTTC. This gives the protein CASSPMGGFGSVSGTSYEQYF.

The CDR3 region has the DNA TGCAGCGTCGGAGAGAACACTGAAGCTTTCTTT. Its protein product is CSVGENTEAFF. The chain employs TRBV29-1 and TRBJ1-1; D gene ambiguous. CDR3 length: 11 amino acids. V was cut by 6 bases and J by 1 base, with 6 bases left in between. The germline gives CDR1 SQVTM, CDR2 ANQGSEA.

The chain recombines TRBV5-4 with TRBJ1-1; 11 bases align to TRBD1. V gave up 4 bases and J gave up 1 base; unmatched junction bases: 3. Germline CDR1 reads SGHNT; CDR2 reads YYREEE (reference sequence). This CDR3 is 15 amino acids long. As DNA, the CDR3 is TGTGCCAGCAGCCCCGGGACAGGGGGGAACACTGAAGCTTTCTTT. Translating it yields CASSPGTGGNTEAFF.

The genes are TRBV7-2 and TRBJ2-4; D is perhaps TRBD1 (5 bases). The CDR3 loop spans 14 amino acids. V lost 1 base and J 4 bases, leaving 8 bases between the germline ends. Germline values: CDR1 SGHTA, CDR2 FQGNSA. The chain's CDR3 is CASSLGTLKNIQYF. In DNA, the CDR3 is TGTGCCAGCAGCTTAGGGACACTTAAAAACATTCAGTACTTC. Complete variable domain (other parts from reference TRBV7-2 and TRBJ2-4): GAGVSQSPSNKVTEKGKDVELRCDPISGHTALYWYRQSLGQGLEFLIYFQGNSAPDKSGLPSDRFSAERTGGSVSTLTIQRTQQEDSAVYLCASSLGTLKNIQYFGAGTRLSVL.

The J gene is TRBJ1-4, the V gene TRBV6-6, with D unclear. V was clipped by 6 bases and J by 3 bases, with 17 bases between them. The CDR3 extends over 16 amino acids. The germline CDR1 and CDR2 sequences are MNHNY and SVGAGI (reference sequence). CDR3 sequence reads: CASSSAGGVANEKLFF. As DNA, the CDR3 is TGTGCCAGCAGCTCAGCGGGAGGTGTGGCTAATGAAAAACTGTTTTTT.

This rearrangement joins TRBV28 to TRBJ1-4; 7 bases match TRBD1. Trimming took 2 bases from V and 5 from J; bases not matched to a gene: 11. The CDR3 covers 17 residues. Per the germline V gene, CDR1 is MDHEN and CDR2 is SYDVKM. The CDR3 nucleotides are TGTGCCAGCAGTTTAAATAATATGGACAGGATCAATGAAAAACTGTTTTTT. Amino acid sequence: CASSLNNMDRINEKLFF.

The chain has TRBV7-9 and TRBJ1-2; D remains ambiguous. The CDR3 totals 14 residues. V was pared by 3 bases and J by 2 bases, with 10 bases between. The germline CDR1 and CDR2 sequences are SEHNR and FQNEAQ (reference sequence). DNA for the CDR3: TGTGCCAGCAGCTTGTCCGGGAAAAACTATGGCTACACCTTC. It is translated as CASSLSGKNYGYTF.

This sequence joins TRBV4-1 and TRBJ2-5; D is uncertain. CDR3 length equals 15 residues. Trimming cost V 4 bases and J 5 bases, with 17 bases left between them. Germline CDR1 is MGHRA and CDR2 is YSYEKL. The CDR3 spells CASSLFLGLSETQYF. The CDR3 DNA reads as TGCGCCAGCAGCCTCTTTCTAGGTCTCTCGGAGACCCAGTACTTC.